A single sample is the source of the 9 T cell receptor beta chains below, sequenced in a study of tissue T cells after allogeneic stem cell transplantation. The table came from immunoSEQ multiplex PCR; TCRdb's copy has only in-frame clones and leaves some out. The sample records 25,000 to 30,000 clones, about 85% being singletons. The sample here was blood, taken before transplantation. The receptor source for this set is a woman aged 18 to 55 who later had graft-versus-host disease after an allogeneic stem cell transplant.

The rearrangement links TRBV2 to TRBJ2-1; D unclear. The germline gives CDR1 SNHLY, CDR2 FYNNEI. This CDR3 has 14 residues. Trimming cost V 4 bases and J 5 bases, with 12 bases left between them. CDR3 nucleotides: TGTGCCAGCAGTGGCTGGACCGTCAACAATGAGCAGTTCTTC. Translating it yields CASSGWTVNNEQFF.

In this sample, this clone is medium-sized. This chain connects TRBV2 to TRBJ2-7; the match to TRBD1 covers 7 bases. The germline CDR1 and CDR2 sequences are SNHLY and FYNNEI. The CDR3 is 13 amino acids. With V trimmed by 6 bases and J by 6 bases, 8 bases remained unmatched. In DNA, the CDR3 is TGTGCCAGCAGCGGCGACAGGGCTCGCGAGCAGTACTTC. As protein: CASSGDRAREQYF.

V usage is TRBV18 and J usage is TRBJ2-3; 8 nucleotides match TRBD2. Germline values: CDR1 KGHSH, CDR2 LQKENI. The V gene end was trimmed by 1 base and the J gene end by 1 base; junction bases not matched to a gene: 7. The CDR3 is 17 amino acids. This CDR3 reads CASSPLLSTSGTDTQYF. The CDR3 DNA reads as TGTGCCAGCTCACCACTTCTATCGACTAGCGGCACAGATACGCAGTATTTT.

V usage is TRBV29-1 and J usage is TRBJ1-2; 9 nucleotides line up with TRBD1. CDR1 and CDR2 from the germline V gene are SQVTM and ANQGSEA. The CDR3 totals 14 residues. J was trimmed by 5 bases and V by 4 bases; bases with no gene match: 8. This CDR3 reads CSVVGQGSSYGYTF. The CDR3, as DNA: TGCAGCGTTGTCGGACAGGGGAGTAGTTATGGCTACACCTTC. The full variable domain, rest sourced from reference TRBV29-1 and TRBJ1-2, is SAVISQKPSRDICQRGTSLTIQCQVDSQVTMMFWYRQQPGQSLTLIATANQGSEATYESGFVIDKFPISRPNLTFSTLTVSNMSPEDSSIYLCSVVGQGSSYGYTFGSGTRLTVV.

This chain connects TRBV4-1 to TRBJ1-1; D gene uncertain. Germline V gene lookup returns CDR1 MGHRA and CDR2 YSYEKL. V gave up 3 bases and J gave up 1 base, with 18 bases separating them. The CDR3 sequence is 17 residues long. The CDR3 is CASSHDDRIQWNTEAFF. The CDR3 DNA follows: TGCGCCAGCAGCCACGACGACCGGATACAGTGGAACACTGAAGCTTTCTTT.

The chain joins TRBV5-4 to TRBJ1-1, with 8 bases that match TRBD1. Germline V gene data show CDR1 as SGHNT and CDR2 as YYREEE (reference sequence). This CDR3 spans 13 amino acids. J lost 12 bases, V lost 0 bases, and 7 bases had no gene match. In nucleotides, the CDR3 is TGTGCCAGCAGCTTGGAGGGCGGGACAGGACCTTTCTTT. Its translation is CASSLEGGTGPFF. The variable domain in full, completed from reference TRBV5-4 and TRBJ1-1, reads ETGVTQSPTHLIKTRGQQVTLRCSSQSGHNTVSWYQQALGQGPQFIFQYYREEENGRGNFPPRFSGLQFPNYSSELNVNALELDDSALYLCASSLEGGTGPFFGQGTRLTVV.

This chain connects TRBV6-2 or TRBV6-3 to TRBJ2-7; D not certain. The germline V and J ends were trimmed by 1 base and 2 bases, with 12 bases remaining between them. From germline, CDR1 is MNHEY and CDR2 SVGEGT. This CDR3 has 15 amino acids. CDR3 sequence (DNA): TGTGCCAGCAGTTACTTTTTGGGCCTCACCTACGAGCAGTACTTC. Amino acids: CASSYFLGLTYEQYF.

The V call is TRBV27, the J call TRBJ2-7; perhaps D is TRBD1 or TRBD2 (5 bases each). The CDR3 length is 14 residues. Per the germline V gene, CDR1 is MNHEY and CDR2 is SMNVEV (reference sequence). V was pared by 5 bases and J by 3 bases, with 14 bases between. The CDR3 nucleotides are TGTGCCAGCAGTCCCGGGGCCAGGATCTACGAGCAGTACTTC. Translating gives CASSPGARIYEQYF.

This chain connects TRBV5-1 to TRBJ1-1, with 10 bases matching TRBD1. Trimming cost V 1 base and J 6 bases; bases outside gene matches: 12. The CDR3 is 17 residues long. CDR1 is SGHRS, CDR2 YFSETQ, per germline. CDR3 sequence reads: CASSLSVTGGGLAEAFF. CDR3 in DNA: TGCGCCAGCAGCTTGTCTGTGACAGGGGGCGGGTTGGCTGAAGCTTTCTTT.